The T cell receptor beta chain under discussion was sequenced for a study of type 1 regulatory T cells. In germline, CDR1 is DFQATT, CDR2 SNEGSKA (reference sequence). The CDR3 is 17 amino acids. V lost 3 bases, J lost 5 bases, and 13 bases stayed unmatched. TCRdb passed the reads through MiXCR, listing each CDR3 protein once. The data contain about 5,800 distinct CDR3 sequences, roughly a quarter of them singletons. This clonotype has a count of ten or more. Antigen unknown. The sequenced sample consisted of cultured T cells, either the whole culture or a sorted T cell fraction (not recorded which). Subset in this sample: Tr1-enriched cell product generated in vitro against host alloantigens. The genes are TRBV20-1 and TRBJ2-5; 12 positions match TRBD2. The receptor comes from a human donor in good health. CDR3 DNA: TGCAGTGCTAGGAATCGGCTAGCGGGAGGGCGAGAGGAGACCCAGTACTTC. Its protein is CSARNRLAGGREETQYF.